This TCR beta chain comes out of a study of T cell responses to AZD1222 COVID-19 vaccine. Findings and caveats of the study: White British donors predominated, females outnumbered males, and clonal diversity was possibly underestimated.

The repertoire was sequenced with immunoSEQ multiplex PCR; TCRdb's copy has only in-frame clones and lacks some. The sample lists 100,000 to 150,000 clones, 89% occurring once. A note on this clone: The antigen is not known.

Germline values: CDR1 SNHLY, CDR2 FYNNEI. Trimming removed 6 bases from V and 1 base from J, with 12 bases in between. This CDR3 spans 14 amino acids. V and J are TRBV2 and TRBJ1-1; D is undetermined. The material sequenced was peripheral blood, taken on day 0 of AZD1222 vaccination. This TCR was recovered from an adult in good health. Here the CDR3 reads CASRGLSWNTEAFF. CDR3 coding DNA: TGTGCCAGCAGAGGATTATCGTGGAACACTGAAGCTTTCTTT.